The source of this T cell receptor (beta chain) is a study of CD8 T cells in ankylosing spondylitis. This clonotype came up many times. Each TCR beta library was made by quantitative 5'-RACE that incorporated molecular barcodes. MiXCR was run by TCRdb on the 5' RACE reads, yielding one entry per CDR3 protein. The data contain 250,000 to 400,000 distinct CDR3 sequences, around a tenth of them seen just once; the ten biggest clones take up 9.1%. V was pared by 5 bases and J by 0 bases, with 13 bases between. Looked up from germline, CDR1 is DFQATT and CDR2 is SNEGSKA (reference sequence). This CDR3 contains 15 residues.

The rearrangement joins TRBV20-1 to TRBJ1-4; possibly TRBD1 for D (6 bases). This TCR was recovered from a female donor with ankylosing spondylitis or in good health (not recorded which). Sequenced input: blood, either unsorted or a sorted T cell fraction (not recorded which). For the CDR3, the DNA is TGCAGTGCTGGGGGGGCGACGGCAACTAATGAAAAACTGTTTTTT. It codes for CSAGGATATNEKLFF.